What follows are 9 T cell receptor beta chains derived from one specimen sequenced in a study of OX40 agonist ivuxolimab in advanced cancers. Libraries were prepared by immunoSEQ multiplex PCR; TCRdb keeps only in-frame clonotypes and omits some of them. Of approximately 58,000 clones in the sample, 70% to 90% were seen once. The sample here was CD4+ or CD8+ T cells sorted from blood, taken in a trial of the OX40 agonist ivuxolimab. These TCRs come from an adult with an advanced solid tumor such as melanoma, head and neck, liver or kidney cancer.

This chain uses TRBV11-2 with TRBJ2-3; D is perhaps TRBD1 (5 bases). CDR1 SGHAT and CDR2 FQNNGV come from the germline V gene. V gave up 3 bases and J gave up 0 bases, with 7 bases separating them. The CDR3 contains 14 residues. CDR3 sequence reads: CASSFRVSTDTQYF. The DNA of the CDR3 is TGTGCCAGCAGCTTCAGGGTTAGCACAGATACGCAGTATTTT.

The chain is built from TRBV18 and TRBJ1-3; 7 positions agree with TRBD1. J gave up 2 bases and V 2 bases, and 6 bases lay outside the gene matches. CDR1 and CDR2 from the germline V gene are KGHSH and LQKENI. CDR3 length: 16 amino acids. The CDR3, as DNA: TGTGCCAGCTCACCAAGTTCTGGGACAGCTGGAAACACCATATATTTT. Protein sequence: CASSPSSGTAGNTIYF.

This chain connects TRBV5-4 to TRBJ1-1; tentative D call: TRBD1 (6 bases). The CDR3 is 13 amino acids. Germline-derived CDR1 and CDR2 are SGHNT and YYREEE (reference sequence). Trimming pared 5 bases from V and 11 bases from J, leaving 19 bases between. CDR3 sequence: CASSSNTGLWAFF. DNA of the CDR3: TGTGCCAGCAGTTCCAATACAGGGTTGTGGGCTTTCTTT.

The gene calls are TRBV18 and TRBJ2-1; 10 bases match TRBD2. The CDR3 is made up of 15 amino acids. V was pared by 6 bases and J by 7 bases, with 9 bases of the junction left unmatched. Germline V gene lookup returns CDR1 KGHSH and CDR2 LQKENI. The CDR3: CASSPLAGELNEQFF. The CDR3 DNA reads as TGTGCCAGCTCCCCTCTAGCGGGAGAGTTGAATGAGCAGTTCTTC.

V usage is TRBV27 and J usage is TRBJ2-3; D gene ambiguous. The CDR3 sequence is 15 residues long. Per the germline V gene, CDR1 is MNHEY and CDR2 is SMNVEV (reference sequence). The V gene lost 6 bases and the J gene lost 2 bases, with 15 bases spanning the gap. This CDR3 reads CASSLRAQNTDTQYF. CDR3 nucleotide sequence: TGTGCCAGCAGCCTTAGGGCCCAGAACACAGATACGCAGTATTTT.

This chain joins TRBV5-5 and TRBJ2-5; D call uncertain. V was cut by 1 base and J by 4 bases, with 8 bases left in between. Germline CDR1 is SGHKS and CDR2 is YYEKEE (reference sequence). The CDR3 is 13 residues long. The CDR3 sequence is CASSLWGTETQYF. The CDR3 DNA sequence: TGTGCCAGCAGCTTGTGGGGTACAGAGACCCAGTACTTC. The full variable domain, in which reference TRBV5-5 and TRBJ2-5 provide the parts outside the CDR3, is DAGVTQSPTHLIKTRGQQVTLRCSPISGHKSVSWYQQVLGQGPQFIFQYYEKEERGRGNFPDRFSARQFPNYSSELNVNALLLGDSALYLCASSLWGTETQYFGPGTRLLVL.

CDR3 region: CASSRRQGGEKLFF. The CDR3 coding sequence is TGTGCCAGCAGCCGCCGACAGGGCGGGGAAAAACTGTTTTTT. The rearrangement uses TRBV7-8 and TRBJ1-4; 7 positions agree with TRBD1. V lost 5 bases and J lost 8; bases outside the gene matches: 8. Germline CDR1 SGHVS, CDR2 FQNEAQ. The CDR3 has 14 amino acids.

The gene calls are TRBV30 and TRBJ1-4, with 10 bases that match TRBD1. Looked up from germline, CDR1 is GTSNPN and CDR2 is SVGIG (reference sequence). This CDR3 has 14 amino acids. Losses at the gene ends were 6 bases for V and 8 bases for J; bases not matched to a gene: 9. CDR3 sequence: CACIRQGALEKLFF. For the CDR3, the DNA is TGTGCCTGCATCCGACAGGGGGCCCTCGAAAAACTGTTTTTT.

J is TRBJ2-4 and V is TRBV5-4, with 15 bases matching TRBD2. CDR1 and CDR2 from the germline V gene are SGHNT and YYREEE (reference sequence). The CDR3 loop spans 17 amino acids. V shed 3 bases, J shed 6 bases, and the junction held 7 bases outside the gene matches. The chain's CDR3 is CASSSGLAGGHGNIQYF. The CDR3 nucleotides are TGTGCCAGCAGCTCCGGACTAGCGGGAGGGCATGGAAACATTCAGTACTTC.